Listed here are 7 T cell receptor beta chains from one sample, sequenced in a study of long-term antiretroviral therapy in people with HIV (dated by TCRdb to between 2022 and 2023). The immunoSEQ hsTCRB v3.0 assay was used at survey level resolution to sequence the TRB variable region. The table was pulled from immuneACCESS by TCRdb, which kept in-frame rearrangements only. Such tables lose some clones; where checked, under half of the loss comes from unresolved V genes, and the rest has no known cause. This sample gives about 48,000 clones in total; 84% of them show up just once. The ten largest clones capture approximately 3.2% of the sample. Source: unsorted PBMCs, taken 0.8 years after starting antiretroviral therapy. The receptors here all came from a woman under 30 with HIV.

The chain carries TRBV7-2 and TRBJ1-5; D might be TRBD1 (5 bases). Trimming stripped 6 bases from V and 2 bases from J, with 14 bases between. This CDR3 contains 15 residues. Germline values: CDR1 SGHTA, CDR2 FQGNSA. CDR3 sequence: CASSFAGRGNQPQHF. The CDR3 DNA follows: TGTGCCAGCAGTTTTGCTGGCAGGGGCAATCAGCCCCAGCATTTT.

The rearrangement uses TRBV4-1 and TRBJ2-5, with D maybe TRBD2 (7 bases). The end of the DNA fits TRBJ2-7 better, so the J call may be wrong. Looked up from germline, CDR1 is MGHRA and CDR2 is YSYEKL. The CDR3 has 16 amino acids. The CDR3 loop is CASSLGGRPDGDEQYF. DNA of the CDR3: TGCGCCAGCAGCCTGGGGGGGCGTCCGGACGGGGACGAGCAGTACTTC.

This chain uses TRBV25-1 with TRBJ2-7; 11 nucleotides agree with TRBD1. The germline CDR1 and CDR2 sequences are MGHDK and SYGVNS. V trimming: 6 bases; J trimming: 4 bases; junction bases outside the gene matches: 5. This CDR3 is 14 amino acids long. CDR3 in DNA: TGTGCCAGCAGCCCCGGGGACAGGGGGTACGAGCAGTACTTC. The encoded protein is CASSPGDRGYEQYF.

This sequence joins TRBV6-4 and TRBJ2-3; 15 bases match TRBD2. Unmatched junction bases numbered 9, after V lost 5 bases and J lost 0 bases. The germline V gene encodes CDR1 MRHNA and CDR2 SNTAGT. The CDR3 has 19 amino acids. The CDR3 bases are TGTGCCAGCAGTCCCCAGGGACTAGCGGGAGGATCTAGCACAGATACGCAGTATTTT. Its translation is CASSPQGLAGGSSTDTQYF.

This sequence joins TRBV4-2 and TRBJ1-5; D not certain. Trimming pared 4 bases from V and 3 bases from J, leaving 10 bases between. The CDR3 extends over 14 amino acids. From germline, CDR1 is LGHNA and CDR2 YNFKEQ. CDR3 sequence reads: CASSRAGNNQPQHF. In DNA form, the CDR3 reads TGTGCCAGCAGCCGGGCTGGAAACAATCAGCCCCAGCATTTT.

The chain uses TRBV4-3 and TRBJ2-7; the D gene is possibly TRBD1 (6 bases). This CDR3 has 15 residues. Germline CDR1 LGHNA, CDR2 YSLEER. V lost 2 bases to trimming and J lost 5 bases, with 16 bases between them. CDR3 sequence (DNA): TGCGCCAGCAGCCAACAAAGTGGGAACAGGGACGAGCAGTACTTC. This gives the protein CASSQQSGNRDEQYF.

This clone appeared once. V is TRBV2 and J is TRBJ1-1, with 8 nucleotides matching TRBD1. This CDR3 spans 13 amino acids. Germline V gene sequence: CDR1 SNHLY, CDR2 FYNNEI. The junction had 3 bases not matched to a gene; V was cut back by 4 bases and J by 5 bases. The CDR3 here is CASSAGGRTEAFF. The CDR3 region has the DNA TGTGCCAGCAGTGCAGGGGGCAGGACTGAAGCTTTCTTT.